Listed below are T cell receptor beta chains from one sample, sequenced in a study of blood T cell repertoires in COVID-19. The method was immunoSEQ multiplex PCR; TCRdb's version includes in-frame clones alone and lacks a portion of them. Here the sample spans roughly 280,000 clones, approximately 86% being singletons. Sequenced sample: peripheral blood. The receptors were gathered from a man aged 40-49 years with active or convalescent COVID-19. Both conserved end residues are part of each CDR3. Each record gives: V gene, D gene, J gene, CDR3 protein, CDR3 DNA. A D gene is named only where the DNA matches it firmly.

>TRBV30|TRBD2|TRBJ2-1
CAWGLAGAYNEQFF
TGTGCCTGGGGCCTAGCGGGAGCCTACAATGAGCAGTTCTTC
>TRBV19|-|TRBJ2-7
CASSIGSLEEQYF
TGTGCCAGTAGTATCGGCAGCCTAGAGGAGCAGTACTTC
>TRBV9|-|TRBJ2-3
CASSTPTGSTDTQYF
TGTGCCAGCAGCACCCCTACAGGGAGCACAGATACGCAGTATTTT
>TRBV28|TRBD1|TRBJ1-1
CASRTGQGVTEAFF
TGTGCCAGCAGGACGGGACAGGGGGTCACTGAAGCTTTCTTT
>TRBV9|TRBD1|TRBJ1-4
CASSQDPGQGNEKLFF
TGTGCCAGCAGCCAAGATCCGGGACAGGGGAATGAAAAACTGTTTTTT
>TRBV6-4|TRBD2|TRBJ2-1
CASSISGSSYNEQFF
TGTGCCAGCTCGATTAGCGGGAGCTCCTACAATGAGCAGTTCTTC
>TRBV3-1/TRBV3-2|-|TRBJ1-1
CASSHYGHTNTEAFF
TGTGCCAGCAGCCACTACGGACACACGAACACTGAAGCTTTCTTT
>TRBV6-5|TRBD1|TRBJ1-3
CASSYPGRGDTIYF
TGTGCCAGCAGTTACCCGGGCAGGGGGGACACCATATATTTT
>TRBV19|-|TRBJ1-4
CASSIPHPGGEKLFF
TGTGCCAGTAGTATTCCCCACCCTGGAGGGGAAAAACTGTTTTTT
>TRBV4-1|-|TRBJ2-1
CASGVGMNEQFF
TGCGCCAGCGGGGTCGGGATGAATGAGCAGTTCTTC
>TRBV24-1|TRBD1|TRBJ1-5
CATSATTEPQGVRQPQHF
TGTGCCACCAGTGCCACGACCGAACCACAGGGGGTGAGGCAGCCCCAGCATTTT
>TRBV6-5|-|TRBJ1-2
CASSYDSYGYTF
TGTGCCAGCAGTTACGATAGCTATGGCTACACCTTC
>TRBV5-1|-|TRBJ1-4
CATSARRYEKLFF
TGCGCCACATCCGCCAGGCGCTATGAAAAACTGTTTTTT
>TRBV24-1|TRBD1|TRBJ2-1
CATSDAPGQGYNEQFF
TGTGCCACCAGTGATGCCCCGGGACAGGGATACAATGAGCAGTTCTTC
>TRBV6-2/TRBV6-3|-|TRBJ1-1
CASSHEGIPVIRATIEAFF
TGTGCCAGCAGTCACGAGGGAATACCAGTGATCCGGGCGACAATTGAAGCTTTCTTT
>TRBV13|-|TRBJ1-2
CASSSQGPYGYTF
TGTGCCAGCAGCTCACAGGGCCCCTATGGCTACACCTTC
>TRBV24-1|TRBD1|TRBJ2-2
CATSRTGYNTGELFF
TGTGCCACCAGTCGGACAGGGTACAACACCGGGGAGCTGTTTTTT
>TRBV27|TRBD2|TRBJ2-3
CARFESLIAGGPIGCTDTQYF
TGTGCCAGATTTGAGAGCCTTATAGCGGGAGGGCCAATTGGGTGCACAGATACGCAGTATTTT